The text below deals with one TCR beta chain. Time point described: newly diagnosed GD, antithyroid drugs for less than 3 months. RNA from PBMCs was the source of the TCR library. The TCR beta library used iRepertoire HTBI primers with Arm-PCR amplification of CDR3. TCRdb re-called the multiplex PCR reads with MiXCR, one entry per CDR3 protein. Seen here are 620,000 or so distinct CDR3 sequences, 15% to 20% observed once, and the top ten hold about 17%. This sample was included in a study of regulatory T cells in long-lasting Graves disease. In germline, CDR1 is LNHDA, CDR2 SQIVND (reference sequence). The CDR3 totals 15 residues. Trimming took 3 bases from V and 4 from J; bases not matched to a gene: 8. This same sample was also part of a study on T cells in Graves' hyperthyroidism and ophthalmopathy. According to that study: A first-round RT-PCR of the TCR CDR3 used the HTBI primer set.

The source was peripheral blood mononuclear cells (PBMCs), collected at new diagnosis, from a patient treated with antithyroid drugs. The chain joins TRBV19 to TRBJ1-2; TRBD1 matches at 7 bases. This TCR was sampled from a woman aged 30 to 39 with Graves disease. CDR3: CASSIQETGPYGYTF. CDR3 in DNA: TGTGCCAGTAGTATCCAGGAGACAGGGCCCTATGGCTACACCTTC.